The 20 T cell receptor beta chains listed next were all sequenced from one sample in a study of blood T cell repertoires in COVID-19. Here immunoSEQ multiplex PCR was the method, and the copy in TCRdb shows in-frame clones only, minus some. Here the sample spans about 77,000 clones, 80% being singletons. Sequenced: peripheral blood. The source is a woman aged 65 to 85 with acute or convalescent COVID-19.

The chain has TRBV5-1 and TRBJ1-6; D gene ambiguous. Germline-derived CDR1 and CDR2 are SGHRS and YFSETQ. Trimming cost V 2 bases and J 8 bases, with 8 bases left between them. The CDR3 has 13 residues. In nucleotides, the CDR3 is TGCGCCAGCAGCTTAAGGAGCTATTCACCCCTCCACTTT. It encodes CASSLRSYSPLHF.

V usage is TRBV6-5 and J usage is TRBJ1-6, with TRBD1 as a possible D gene (6 bases). The germline V gene encodes CDR1 MNHEY and CDR2 SVGAGI. This CDR3 has 15 residues. V lost 0 bases and J lost 9, with 12 bases in between. DNA for the CDR3: TGTGCCAGCAGTTACTCGGTGGGGGCTGGTTCACCCCTCCACTTT. This codes for CASSYSVGAGSPLHF.

The J gene is TRBJ1-2, the V gene TRBV9; possible D gene TRBD1, 5 bases. V lost 4 bases and J 4 bases, leaving 11 bases between the germline ends. Germline CDR1 is SGDLS and CDR2 is YYNGEE. There are 13 residues in the CDR3. DNA for the CDR3: TGTGCCAGCAGCCCCGGAGGGGCCTATGGCTACACCTTC. Translation: CASSPGGAYGYTF.

The V gene is TRBV6-1, the J gene TRBJ1-6, with unresolved D. The CDR3 length is 15 residues. Trimming cost V 1 base and J 5 bases, with 9 bases left between them. Germline lookup yields CDR1 MNHNS and CDR2 SASEGT. CDR3: CASSEEEQNNSPLHF. The CDR3 coding sequence is TGTGCCAGCAGTGAAGAGGAGCAAAATAATTCACCCCTCCACTTT.

This clone was observed once. The genes are TRBV7-3 and TRBJ2-1; 10 nucleotides align to TRBD2. This CDR3 spans 15 amino acids. CDR1 SGHTA and CDR2 FQGTGA come from the germline V gene. The V and J ends lost 4 bases and 4 bases, in that order; junction bases with no gene match: 4. The CDR3: CASSSGLAPYNEQFF. CDR3 nucleotides: TGTGCCAGCAGCTCGGGACTAGCGCCGTACAATGAGCAGTTCTTC.

This clone was counted a single time. V gene TRBV6-6 combines with J gene TRBJ2-7, with a tentative D call TRBD1 (5 bases). V shed 5 bases and J shed 3 bases, with 11 bases lying between them. Germline V gene lookup returns CDR1 MNHNY and CDR2 SVGAGI (reference sequence). The CDR3 is 13 amino acids. CDR3 amino acids: CASSPDRSYEQYF. CDR3 DNA: TGTGCCAGCAGTCCCGACAGAAGCTACGAGCAGTACTTC.

This chain uses TRBV5-1 with TRBJ1-1; no definite D call. Per germline, CDR1 SGHRS and CDR2 YFSETQ. The V end was cut by 6 bases, the J end by 3 bases, with 12 bases between. This CDR3 region has 13 residues. The CDR3 region is CASKNTRDTEAFF. In DNA, the CDR3 is TGCGCCAGCAAGAACACCCGGGACACTGAAGCTTTCTTT.

The chain carries TRBV7-9 and TRBJ2-2; D remains unclear. This CDR3 is 13 amino acids long. The germline CDR1 and CDR2 sequences are SEHNR and FQNEAQ (reference sequence). With 1 base removed from V and 8 bases from J, the gap between germline ends came to 8 bases. The CDR3 DNA follows: TGTGCCAGCAGCTTAGTCGGTTGGGGGGAGCTGTTTTTT. This codes for CASSLVGWGELFF.

This chain joins TRBV7-2 and TRBJ1-5; TRBD1 might be the D (6 bases). The CDR3 spans 15 residues. V lost 5 bases to trimming and J lost 2 bases, with 13 bases between them. Germline V lookup: CDR1 SGHTA, CDR2 FQGNSA. The CDR3 DNA follows: TGTGCCAGCAGCAAACAGGGTCTCGGCAATCAGCCCCAGCATTTT. As protein: CASSKQGLGNQPQHF.

The rearrangement links TRBV4-2 to TRBJ2-5; D is possibly TRBD2 (5 bases). Germline CDR1 reads LGHNA; CDR2 reads YNFKEQ. Trimming took 1 base from V and 1 from J, leaving 13 bases between them. The CDR3 extends over 16 amino acids. The CDR3 sequence: CASSQGSTGIQETQYF. CDR3 DNA: TGTGCCAGCAGCCAAGGTTCTACCGGGATCCAAGAGACCCAGTACTTC.

The chain couples TRBV5-6 to TRBJ1-1; D is possibly TRBD1 (5 bases). Germline values: CDR1 SGHDT, CDR2 YYEEEE. Trimming shortened V by 1 base and J by 5 bases, and 18 bases separated the two germline ends. This CDR3 has 16 residues. CDR3 sequence (DNA): TGTGCCAGCAGCTTGTGGACGGGGGGGAGAGGGACTGAAGCTTTCTTT. Protein: CASSLWTGGRGTEAFF.

The rearrangement links TRBV19 to TRBJ1-1; 8 nucleotides agree with TRBD1. Germline trimming cut 6 bases from V and 4 bases from J; bases unmatched to any gene: 4. Germline V lookup: CDR1 LNHDA, CDR2 SQIVND (reference sequence). The CDR3 loop spans 13 amino acids. CDR3: CASSRGRGTEAFF. The CDR3 DNA reads as TGTGCCAGTAGCAGGGGGCGCGGCACTGAAGCTTTCTTT.

The sample holds a few counts of this clone. The chain has TRBV12-3 or TRBV12-4 and TRBJ1-1; D may be TRBD1 (5 bases). Trimming shortened V by 5 bases and J by 8 bases, and 9 bases separated the two germline ends. The CDR3 sequence is 11 residues long. CDR3 bases: TGTGCCAGCAGTAATTCAGGGGAAGCTTTCTTT. Protein: CASSNSGEAFF.

V usage is TRBV18 and J usage is TRBJ2-7; 8 bases fit TRBD2. In germline, CDR1 is KGHSH, CDR2 LQKENI. The J segment lost 2 bases and the V segment lost 3 bases, leaving 12 bases of the junction unmatched. This CDR3 comprises 17 residues. As DNA, the CDR3 is TGTGCCAGCTCACCGGTCCTCCAGCGGGGGCCACCCTACGAGCAGTACTTC. It specifies CASSPVLQRGPPYEQYF.

This clone has only a few counts. DNA of the CDR3: TGTGCCAGCAGCGCGAAACAGGGAGGGGGTAACTATGGCTACACCTTC. Protein: CASSAKQGGGNYGYTF. V is TRBV7-6 and J is TRBJ1-2, with D possibly TRBD1 on 6 matching bases. V shed 5 bases and J shed 1 base, with 17 bases lying between them. Per the germline V gene, CDR1 is SGHVS and CDR2 is FNYEAQ. The CDR3 is made up of 16 amino acids.

The chain combines TRBV14 with TRBJ2-5; the match to TRBD2 covers 13 bases. The CDR3 runs 18 residues. V shed 3 bases and J 5 bases; nucleotides not matched to a gene: 12. CDR1 is SGHDN, CDR2 FVKESK, per germline. CDR3 loop: CASSHPGLLAGGPETQYF. The CDR3 DNA sequence: TGTGCCAGCAGCCACCCCGGACTACTAGCGGGGGGGCCGGAGACCCAGTACTTC.

The rearrangement links TRBV3-1 (or the pseudogene TRBV3-2) to TRBJ2-6, with D maybe TRBD2 (5 bases). Germline V gene lookup returns CDR1 LGHDT and CDR2 YNNKEL (reference sequence). This CDR3 is 16 amino acids long. The ends were cut back, 1 base at V and 1 base at J, with 8 bases in the middle. This chain's CDR3 is CASSQVRGSGANVLTF. CDR3 DNA: TGTGCCAGCAGCCAAGTCCGAGGGTCTGGGGCCAACGTCCTGACTTTC.

The V gene is TRBV2, the J gene TRBJ1-1; D is uncertain. This CDR3 has 13 amino acids. Germline V lookup: CDR1 SNHLY, CDR2 FYNNEI. Trimming took off 6 bases at V and 1 base at J, with 9 bases between the two ends. The DNA for the CDR3 is TGTGCCAGCAGATCGGTTACGAACACTGAAGCTTTCTTT. This encodes CASRSVTNTEAFF. The full variable domain, rest sourced from reference TRBV2 and TRBJ1-1, is EPEVTQTPSHQVTQMGQEVILRCVPISNHLYFYWYRQILGQKVEFLVSFYNNEISEKSEIFDDQFSVERPDGSNFTLKIRSTKLEDSAMYFCASRSVTNTEAFFGQGTRLTVV.

The V and J genes are TRBV7-2 and TRBJ1-5, with 8 bases identical to TRBD1. CDR1 and CDR2 (germline): SGHTA, FQGNSA. The CDR3 has 13 amino acids. Trimming cost V 1 base and J 11 bases; bases outside gene matches: 4. The CDR3 DNA follows: TGTGCCAGCAGCTTAGGGACAGGGAGAACCCAGCATTTT. It is translated as CASSLGTGRTQHF.

This clone was counted once. The V call is TRBV7-2, the J call TRBJ1-1; 8 bases agree with TRBD1. V dropped 5 bases and J dropped 7; count of bases not matched to a gene: 12. This CDR3 comprises 15 residues. Germline V gives CDR1 SGHTA, CDR2 FQGNSA. CDR3 DNA: TGTGCCAGCAGCCTCCAGGTCAGGGGGCGATATGAAGCTTTCTTT. It specifies CASSLQVRGRYEAFF.